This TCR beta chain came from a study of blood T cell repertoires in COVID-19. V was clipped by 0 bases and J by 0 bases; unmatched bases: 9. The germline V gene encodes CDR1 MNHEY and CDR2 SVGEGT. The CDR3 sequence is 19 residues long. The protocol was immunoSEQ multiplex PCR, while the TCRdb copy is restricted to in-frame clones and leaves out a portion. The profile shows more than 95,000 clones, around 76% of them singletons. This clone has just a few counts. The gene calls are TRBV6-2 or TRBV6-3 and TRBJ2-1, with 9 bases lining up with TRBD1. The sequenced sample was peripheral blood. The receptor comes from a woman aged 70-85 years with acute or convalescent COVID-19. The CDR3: CASSYSGTGPRSSYNEQFF. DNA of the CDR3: TGTGCCAGCAGTTACTCCGGGACAGGGCCCAGGAGCTCCTACAATGAGCAGTTCTTC.